These 12 T cell receptor beta chains originate from one sample sequenced in a study of a mutant IDH1 vaccine in newly diagnosed glioma. Sequencing used immunoSEQ multiplex PCR; TCRdb keeps in-frame clones, though not all of them. The repertoire holds tens of thousands of clones, with 83% as singletons. The time point is: baseline, week 1 (first vaccination visit). Specified treatment: pre-vaccination baseline after standard-of-care therapy. The input for sequencing was PBMCs, taken from a glioma patient treated with radiotherapy, temozolomide or both. Receptor source: a woman aged 45 to 65 with glioma.

This chain uses TRBV4-1 with TRBJ1-5; D is unclear. Trimming shortened V by 1 base and J by 4 bases, and 11 bases separated the two germline ends. Germline CDR1 is MGHRA and CDR2 is YSYEKL. This CDR3 region has 15 residues. The chain's CDR3 is CASSQGEGRNQPQHF. DNA for the CDR3: TGCGCCAGCAGCCAAGGAGAGGGTAGAAATCAGCCCCAGCATTTT.

The J gene is TRBJ2-2, the V gene TRBV19, with D hard to call. The CDR3 has 15 amino acids. Germline V CDR1 and CDR2: LNHDA, SQIVND (reference sequence). V dropped 3 bases and J dropped 7 bases, with 15 bases sitting between them. Here the CDR3 reads CASSIGVAVVGELFF. Written as DNA, the CDR3 is TGTGCCAGTAGTATTGGGGTCGCGGTGGTCGGGGAGCTGTTTTTT. Complete variable domain (other parts from reference TRBV19 and TRBJ2-2): DGGITQSPKYLFRKEGQNVTLSCEQNLNHDAMYWYRQDPGQGLRLIYYSQIVNDFQKGDIAEGYSVSREKKESFPLTVTSAQKNPTAFYLCASSIGVAVVGELFFGEGSRLTVL.

The V and J genes are TRBV19 and TRBJ2-1; 13 positions match TRBD2. The CDR3 runs 15 residues. Germline CDR1 reads LNHDA; CDR2 reads SQIVND (reference sequence). V lost 4 bases, J lost 11 bases, and 8 bases stayed unmatched. The CDR3 region has the DNA TGTGCCAGTAGTACGAGTCGACTAGCGGGGGGCCAGCAGTTCTTC. As protein: CASSTSRLAGGQQFF. The full variable domain, completed using reference TRBV19 and TRBJ2-1, is DGGITQSPKYLFRKEGQNVTLSCEQNLNHDAMYWYRQDPGQGLRLIYYSQIVNDFQKGDIAEGYSVSREKKESFPLTVTSAQKNPTAFYLCASSTSRLAGGQQFFGPGTRLTVL.

V usage is TRBV11-2 and J usage is TRBJ2-5; D is unresolved. Germline V gene lookup returns CDR1 SGHAT and CDR2 FQNNGV. This CDR3 is built from 14 residues. V was pared by 3 bases and J by 3 bases, with 11 bases between. The CDR3 region has the DNA TGTGCCAGCAGCTTCTTAGGTATTGAAGAGACCCAGTACTTC. Its protein is CASSFLGIEETQYF.

The chain recombines TRBV5-6 with TRBJ1-1; D gene unclear. V was clipped by 0 bases and J by 10 bases, with 16 bases between them. Per the germline V gene, CDR1 is SGHDT and CDR2 is YYEEEE. The CDR3 length is 14 residues. As DNA, the CDR3 is TGTGCCAGCAGCTTGGCCAGTACCTATATTGGAGCTTTCTTT. It translates to CASSLASTYIGAFF.

The chain is built from TRBV5-6 and TRBJ1-5; 7 nucleotides match TRBD1. Germline lookup yields CDR1 SGHDT and CDR2 YYEEEE. The CDR3 contains 15 residues. V shed 4 bases and J 8 bases; nucleotides not matched to a gene: 12. DNA of the CDR3: TGTGCCAGCAGCCAAGGACAGGCCCCAAGGAAGCCCCAGCATTTT. Protein: CASSQGQAPRKPQHF.

The rearrangement uses TRBV1 and TRBJ1-2. TRBV1 is shown as a pseudogene. This CDR3 has 13 amino acids. DNA of the CDR3: TGCACCAGCAGCCAAGAGGACAACTATGGCTACACCTTC. Its translation is CTSSQEDNYGYTF.

This clone was detected only a few times. This rearrangement joins TRBV11-2 to TRBJ1-1; the D is unclear. Germline CDR1 SGHAT, CDR2 FQNNGV. CDR3 size: 14 residues. With 1 base removed from V and 1 base from J, the gap between germline ends came to 7 bases. The CDR3 DNA follows: TGTGCCAGCAGCTTAGGGGCAGGGAACACTGAAGCTTTCTTT. Its protein product is CASSLGAGNTEAFF.

This clone was counted between two and nine times. V and J are TRBV2 and TRBJ2-2; D is tentatively TRBD1 or TRBD2 (5 bases each). V lost 10 bases and J 2 bases, leaving 14 bases between the germline ends. This CDR3 spans 14 amino acids. Germline V gene sequence: CDR1 SNHLY, CDR2 FYNNEI. The CDR3 DNA follows: TGTGCCAACGGGGAGACAGCTAACACCGGGGAGCTGTTTTTT. Protein product: CANGETANTGELFF.

The J gene is TRBJ2-3, the V gene TRBV6-5, with 10 bases lining up with TRBD1. The CDR3 extends over 16 amino acids. Looked up from germline, CDR1 is MNHEY and CDR2 is SVGAGI. Germline trimming cut 3 bases from V and 6 bases from J; bases unmatched to any gene: 9. CDR3 sequence: CASSYIGTGDTDTQYF. Here the CDR3 DNA reads TGTGCCAGCAGTTATATCGGGACAGGGGATACCGATACGCAGTATTTT.

This chain links TRBV28 with TRBJ1-4, with D maybe TRBD1 (6 bases). CDR1 MDHEN and CDR2 SYDVKM come from the germline V gene. Trimming shortened V by 6 bases and J by 7 bases, and 15 bases separated the two germline ends. The CDR3 covers 14 residues. The CDR3 here is CASSQQGTREKLFF. CDR3 nucleotide sequence: TGTGCCAGCAGCCAACAGGGTACGCGTGAAAAACTGTTTTTT.

The genes are TRBV4-2 and TRBJ1-2; 8 bases are shared with TRBD1. The V gene end was trimmed by 3 bases and the J gene end by 0 bases; junction bases not matched to a gene: 9. The germline V gene has CDR1 LGHNA and CDR2 YNFKEQ. CDR3 length equals 17 residues. CDR3 sequence: CASSQGHGTGANYGYTF. Here the CDR3 DNA reads TGTGCCAGCAGCCAGGGTCACGGGACAGGCGCTAACTATGGCTACACCTTC.